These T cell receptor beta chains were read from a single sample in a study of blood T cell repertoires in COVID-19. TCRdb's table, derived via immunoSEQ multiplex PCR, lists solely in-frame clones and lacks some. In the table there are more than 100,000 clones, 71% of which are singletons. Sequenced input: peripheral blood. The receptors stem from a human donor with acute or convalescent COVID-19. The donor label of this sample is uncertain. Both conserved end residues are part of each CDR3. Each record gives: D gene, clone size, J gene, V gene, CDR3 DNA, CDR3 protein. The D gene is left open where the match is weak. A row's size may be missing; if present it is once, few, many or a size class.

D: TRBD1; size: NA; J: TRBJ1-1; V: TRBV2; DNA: TGTGCCAGCAGGGACAGGGGTATAACTGAAGCTTTCTTT; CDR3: CASRDRGITEAFF
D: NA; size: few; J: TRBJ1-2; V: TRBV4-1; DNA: TGCGCCAGCGGCCAAATCGCAGGGGCGATCCACTATGGCTACACCTTC; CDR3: CASGQIAGAIHYGYTF
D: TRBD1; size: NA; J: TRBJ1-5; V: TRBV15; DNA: TGTGCCACCAGCAGCATCCGGGACAGGGAGATATTTAGTCAGCCCCAGCATTTT; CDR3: CATSSIRDREIFSQPQHF
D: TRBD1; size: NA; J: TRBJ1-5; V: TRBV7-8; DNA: TGTGCCAGCAGCCCAAGCCGACAGGGTGGCAATCAGCCCCAGCATTTT; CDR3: CASSPSRQGGNQPQHF
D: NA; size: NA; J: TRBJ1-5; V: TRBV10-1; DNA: TGCGCCAGCAGCTCGGGAGATCAGCCCCAGCATTTT; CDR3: CASSSGDQPQHF
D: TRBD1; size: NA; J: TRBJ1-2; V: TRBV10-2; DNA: TGCGCCACCAAACCGGGACAGGGAGGCTACACCTTC; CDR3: CATKPGQGGYTF
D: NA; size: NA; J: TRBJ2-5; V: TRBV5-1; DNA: TGCGCCAGCAGCTTCAGGGTAGGAGAGACCCAGTACTTC; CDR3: CASSFRVGETQYF
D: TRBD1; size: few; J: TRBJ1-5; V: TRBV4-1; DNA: TGCGCCAGCAGGCAGGTGGGACAGGGCAATCAGCCCCAGCATTTT; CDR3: CASRQVGQGNQPQHF
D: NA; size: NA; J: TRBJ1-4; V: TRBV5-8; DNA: TGTGCCAGCACCCTGACAGACGCAACTAATGAAAAACTGTTTTTT; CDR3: CASTLTDATNEKLFF
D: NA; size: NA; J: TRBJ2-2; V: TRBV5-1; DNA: TGCGCCAGCAGCCTCAATAGCGCCGCGAACACCGGGGAGCTGTTTTTT; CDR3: CASSLNSAANTGELFF
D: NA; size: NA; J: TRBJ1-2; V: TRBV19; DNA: TGTGCCAGTAATCAACCTCCTAATGGCTACACCTTC; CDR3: CASNQPPNGYTF
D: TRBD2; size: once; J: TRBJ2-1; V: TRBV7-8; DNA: TGTGCCAGCAGCTCCCGGGGCGGGGGAGTCTACAATGAGCAGTTCTTC; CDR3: CASSSRGGGVYNEQFF
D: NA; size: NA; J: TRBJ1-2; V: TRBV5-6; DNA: TGTGCCAGCAGCTTGGGACAGGCTAACTATGGCTACACCTTC; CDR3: CASSLGQANYGYTF
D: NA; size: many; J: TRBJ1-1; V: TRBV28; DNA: TGTGCCAGCAGGACCGAGAGGGTGGCCACTGAAGCTTTCTTT; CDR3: CASRTERVATEAFF
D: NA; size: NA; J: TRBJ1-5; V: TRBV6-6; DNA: TGTGCCAGCAGTTACTCGCGTCAGCCCCAGCATTTT; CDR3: CASSYSRQPQHF
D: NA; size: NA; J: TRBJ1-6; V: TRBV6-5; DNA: TGTGCCAGCAGTCTAGGACAGCATAATTCACCCCTCCACTTT; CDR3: CASSLGQHNSPLHF
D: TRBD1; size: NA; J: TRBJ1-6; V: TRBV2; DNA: TGTGCCAGCAGTGAAAGGACAGGGGGTACGAATAATTCACCCCTCCACTTT; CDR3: CASSERTGGTNNSPLHF
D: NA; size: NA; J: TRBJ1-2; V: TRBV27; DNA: TGTGCCAGCAGTTTATCCGTGGGACGGGACTCCGGGGGCTACACCTTC; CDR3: CASSLSVGRDSGGYTF
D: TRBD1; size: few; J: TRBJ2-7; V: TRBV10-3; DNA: TGTGCCATCAGTGGTACCGGGACAGGGGGCGGCGAGCAGTACTTC; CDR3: CAISGTGTGGGEQYF
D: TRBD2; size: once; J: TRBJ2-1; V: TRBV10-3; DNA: TGTGCCACCAATGTTGCGGGGGGCTACAATGAGCAGTTCTTC; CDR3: CATNVAGGYNEQFF
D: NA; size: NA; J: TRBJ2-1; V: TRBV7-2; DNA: TGTGCCAGCAGCTTAATGGCGGGGACTCCCTGGAGCTCCTACAATGAGCAGTTCTTC; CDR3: CASSLMAGTPWSSYNEQFF
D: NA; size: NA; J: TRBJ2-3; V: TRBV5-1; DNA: TGCGCCAGCAGCTCAAGCACAGATACGCAGTATTTT; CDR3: CASSSSTDTQYF
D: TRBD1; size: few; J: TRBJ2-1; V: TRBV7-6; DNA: TGTGCCAGCAGCTTAGAGGGACAGGGAGGCAATGAGCAGTTCTTC; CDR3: CASSLEGQGGNEQFF
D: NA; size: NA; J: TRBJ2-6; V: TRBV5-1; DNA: TGCGCCAGCAGCTCAACAAGTTCTGGGGCCAACGTCCTGACTTTC; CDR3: CASSSTSSGANVLTF
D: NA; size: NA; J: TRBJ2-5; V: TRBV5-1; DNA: TGCGCCAGCACCCCGGGCCAAGAGACCCAGTACTTC; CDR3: CASTPGQETQYF
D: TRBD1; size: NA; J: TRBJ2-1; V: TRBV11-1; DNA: TGTGCCAGCAGCCTCGACCGGACAGGGGGCGGTGAGCAGTTCTTC; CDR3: CASSLDRTGGGEQFF
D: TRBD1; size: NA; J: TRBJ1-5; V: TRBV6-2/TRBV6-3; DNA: TGTGCCAGCAGTTATTATTTGACAGGGGGTCAGCCCCAGCATTTT; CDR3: CASSYYLTGGQPQHF
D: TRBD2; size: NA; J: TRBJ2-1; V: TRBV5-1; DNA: TGCGCCAGCAGCTTGGTAGCGGGGGGGTACAATGAGCAGTTCTTC; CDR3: CASSLVAGGYNEQFF
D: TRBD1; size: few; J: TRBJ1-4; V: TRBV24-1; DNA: TGTGCCACCAGTGAATCTCCGGGACAGGGGAATGAAAAACTGTTTTTT; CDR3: CATSESPGQGNEKLFF
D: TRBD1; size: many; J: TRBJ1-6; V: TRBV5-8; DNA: TGTGCCAGCAGCTGGTACAGGGGAATCGATAATTCACCCCTCCACTTT; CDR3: CASSWYRGIDNSPLHF
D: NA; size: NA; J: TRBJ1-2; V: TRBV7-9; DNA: TGTGCCAGCAGCTCGACTTATGGCTACACCTTC; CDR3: CASSSTYGYTF
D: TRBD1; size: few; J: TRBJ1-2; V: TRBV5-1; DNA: TGCGCCAGCAGCAGATTACAAGGGGGCCGTAACAACTATGGCTACACCTTC; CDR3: CASSRLQGGRNNYGYTF
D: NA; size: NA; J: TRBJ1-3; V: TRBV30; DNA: TGTGCCTGGAGTGTAGGAGGCTCTGGAAACACCATATATTTT; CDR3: CAWSVGGSGNTIYF
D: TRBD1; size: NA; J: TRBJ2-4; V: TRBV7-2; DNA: TGTGCCAGCAGCTCGGACAGGGCGAACATTCAGTACTTC; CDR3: CASSSDRANIQYF
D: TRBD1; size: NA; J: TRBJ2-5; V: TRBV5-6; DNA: TGTGCCAGCAGCTTTCGGACAGGAGACATGAGACAGGAGACCCAGTACTTC; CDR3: CASSFRTGDMRQETQYF
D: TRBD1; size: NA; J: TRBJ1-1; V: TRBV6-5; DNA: TGTGCCAGCAGTTATGGGACAGGGGACACTGAAGCTTTCTTT; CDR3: CASSYGTGDTEAFF
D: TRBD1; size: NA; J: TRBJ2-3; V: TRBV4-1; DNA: TGCGCCAGCAGCCACCTCGGACAGGACAGCACAGATACGCAGTATTTT; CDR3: CASSHLGQDSTDTQYF
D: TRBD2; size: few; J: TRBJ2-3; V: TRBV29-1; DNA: TGCAGCGTGAGTAGCGGGGGGGCCTACAATACGCAGTATTTT; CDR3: CSVSSGGAYNTQYF
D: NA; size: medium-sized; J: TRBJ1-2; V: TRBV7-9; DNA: TGTGCCAGCAGCTTAGTATATGGCTACACCTTC; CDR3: CASSLVYGYTF
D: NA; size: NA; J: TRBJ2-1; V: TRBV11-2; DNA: TGTGCCAGCAGCTTAGTGCGGGGAGAAACCTACAATGAGCAGTTCTTC; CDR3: CASSLVRGETYNEQFF
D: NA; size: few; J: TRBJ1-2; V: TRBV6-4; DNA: TGTGCCAGCAGTGACTCGATCCGGGGTGGCTACACCTTC; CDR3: CASSDSIRGGYTF
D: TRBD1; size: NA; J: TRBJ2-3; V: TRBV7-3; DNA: TGTGCCAGCAGCTTAACAGGGGGCAACACAGATACGCAGTATTTT; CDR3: CASSLTGGNTDTQYF
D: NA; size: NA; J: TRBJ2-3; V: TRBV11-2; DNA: TGTGCCAGCAGCTCCGCCGCTTGGGGGGGGCAAAGCACAGATACGCAGTATTTT; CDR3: CASSSAAWGGQSTDTQYF
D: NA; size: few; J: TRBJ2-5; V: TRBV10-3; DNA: TGTGCCATCAGTGAGTCAACTTATGAAGAGACCCAGTACTTC; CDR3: CAISESTYEETQYF
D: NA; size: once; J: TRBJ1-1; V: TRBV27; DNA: TGTGCCAGCAGTTCAAGGACACTGAACACTGAAGCTTTCTTT; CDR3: CASSSRTLNTEAFF
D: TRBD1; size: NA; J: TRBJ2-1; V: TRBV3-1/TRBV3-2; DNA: TGTGCCAGCAGCCGCGGACAGGGGTACAATGAGCAGTTCTTC; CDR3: CASSRGQGYNEQFF
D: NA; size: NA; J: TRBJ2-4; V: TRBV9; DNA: TGTGCCAGCAGCGCCCGCGGGGTAGGAAACATTCAGTACTTC; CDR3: CASSARGVGNIQYF
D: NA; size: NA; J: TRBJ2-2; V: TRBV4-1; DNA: TGCGCCAGCAGCCAGGGAGGAGCGGGTCCCGGCACCGGGGAGCTGTTTTTT; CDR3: CASSQGGAGPGTGELFF
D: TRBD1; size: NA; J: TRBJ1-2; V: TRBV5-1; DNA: TGCGCCAGCAGCTTAGGACAGGGGGCCATCTATGGCTACACCTTC; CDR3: CASSLGQGAIYGYTF
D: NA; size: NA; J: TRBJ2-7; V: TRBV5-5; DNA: TGTGCCAGCAGCTATTCGACGGGGAGCTCCTACGAGCAGTACTTC; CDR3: CASSYSTGSSYEQYF
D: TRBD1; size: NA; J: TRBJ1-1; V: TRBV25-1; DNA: TGTGCCAGCAGTGCACGACAGGGCGGCACTGAAGCTTTCTTT; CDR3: CASSARQGGTEAFF
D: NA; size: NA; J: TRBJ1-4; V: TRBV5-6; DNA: TGTGCCAGCAGCTTGTCGGGGTTTGCTAATGAAAAACTGTTTTTT; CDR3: CASSLSGFANEKLFF